The 10 T cell receptor beta chains listed next were all sequenced from one sample in a study of T cells in tuberculosis. Clones were sequenced by immunoSEQ multiplex PCR, and TCRdb holds only the in-frame ones, with some missing. The sample consists of about 44,000 clones, over 90% of them appearing once. What was sequenced was PBMCs. The receptors originated from a donor aged 5 to 30 with latent tuberculosis or without tuberculosis infection.

This clone turned up a few times. This chain connects TRBV18 to TRBJ1-2; possibly TRBD1 for D (6 bases). CDR3 size: 15 residues. Germline CDR1 and CDR2: KGHSH and LQKENI. V lost 3 bases and J lost 8, with 19 bases in between. The CDR3 is CASSPQGPPEGGYTF. The CDR3 nucleotides are TGTGCCAGCTCACCTCAGGGGCCTCCTGAGGGAGGCTACACCTTC. Supplemented by reference TRBV18 and TRBJ1-2, the full variable domain reads NAGVMQNPRHLVRRRGQEARLRCSPMKGHSHVYWYRQLPEEGLKFMVYLQKENIIDESGMPKERFSAEFPKEGPSILRIQQVVRGDSAAYFCASSPQGPPEGGYTFGSGTRLTVV.

The J gene is TRBJ1-6, the V gene TRBV6-5; tentative D call: TRBD1 (6 bases). V lost 2 bases and J lost 3, with 8 bases in between. This CDR3 has 15 amino acids. Looked up from germline, CDR1 is MNHEY and CDR2 is SVGAGI. The CDR3 protein is CASSYEGHYNSPLHF. CDR3 sequence (DNA): TGTGCCAGCAGTTACGAGGGACACTATAATTCACCCCTCCACTTT.

This chain connects TRBV9 to TRBJ1-3; D is undetermined. CDR1 is SGDLS, CDR2 YYNGEE, per germline. This CDR3 is built from 16 residues. V was clipped by 0 bases and J by 4 bases, with 14 bases between them. In DNA form, the CDR3 reads TGTGCCAGCAGCGTAGAGGCGGGCGCGGTGGGAAACACCATATATTTT. It encodes CASSVEAGAVGNTIYF.

The chain uses TRBV27 and TRBJ1-1; perhaps TRBD1 as D (5 bases). V lost 2 bases to trimming and J lost 7 bases, with 11 bases between them. The CDR3 is 13 amino acids. CDR1 MNHEY and CDR2 SMNVEV come from the germline V gene (reference sequence). CDR3 residues: CASSLGARSEAFF. DNA of the CDR3: TGTGCCAGCAGTTTAGGGGCTCGGAGTGAAGCTTTCTTT.

The rearrangement links TRBV25-1 to TRBJ2-3; D may be TRBD1 (6 bases). V lost 4 bases and J 4 bases, leaving 15 bases between the germline ends. The CDR3 runs 15 residues. Germline V lookup: CDR1 MGHDK, CDR2 SYGVNS. The CDR3 spells CASSGEQGGADTQYF. DNA for the CDR3: TGTGCCAGCAGTGGAGAACAGGGTGGTGCAGATACGCAGTATTTT.

The rearrangement uses TRBV18 and TRBJ2-2; perhaps TRBD1 as D (5 bases). The CDR3 loop spans 13 amino acids. V dropped 6 bases and J dropped 7 bases, with 12 bases sitting between them. Per germline, CDR1 KGHSH and CDR2 LQKENI. The CDR3 DNA follows: TGTGCCAGCTCCGACAGTCTCAACGGGGAGCTGTTTTTT. This gives the protein CASSDSLNGELFF.

The J gene is TRBJ1-2, the V gene TRBV9; possibly TRBD1 for D (5 bases). Trimming left V 4 bases short and J 0 bases short, with 10 bases between. Looked up from germline, CDR1 is SGDLS and CDR2 is YYNGEE. CDR3 length: 14 residues. CDR3 in amino acids: CASSPDSPNYGYTF. The CDR3 region has the DNA TGTGCCAGCAGCCCAGACAGCCCTAACTATGGCTACACCTTC.

The CDR3 sequence is CASSEQQKQPQHF. The CDR3 DNA reads as TGTGCCAGCAGTGAACAACAGAAACAGCCCCAGCATTTT. The rearrangement links TRBV6-1 to TRBJ1-5; D is ambiguous. Germline assignment: CDR1 MNHNS and CDR2 SASEGT. This CDR3 contains 13 residues. V shed 2 bases and J shed 7 bases, with 9 bases lying between them.

The chain has TRBV21-1 and TRBJ2-1; TRBD2, the D gene given by the table, was not confirmed from the DNA. TRBV21-1 is a pseudogene. There are 15 residues in the CDR3. The CDR3 region is CASSKVDCSYNEQFF. DNA of the CDR3: TGTGCCAGCAGCAAAGTCGACTGCTCCTACAATGAGCAGTTCTTC.

The V gene is TRBV5-1, the J gene TRBJ2-3, with a possible D match to TRBD1 (6 bases). Germline V CDR1 and CDR2: SGHRS, YFSETQ. Trimming stripped 0 bases from V and 4 bases from J, with 12 bases between. The length of the CDR3 is 15 residues. In nucleotides, the CDR3 is TGCGCCAGCAGCTTGGACAGGCCAGGGGCAGATACGCAGTATTTT. Its protein is CASSLDRPGADTQYF.